Each of the 22 T cell receptor beta chains below was sequenced from the same sample in a study of blood T cell repertoires in COVID-19. The assay was immunoSEQ multiplex PCR, and TCRdb's table has in-frame clones only and misses some. The sample includes around 250,000 clones, nearly 90% of them seen just once. The sequenced material came from peripheral blood. These receptors were obtained from a woman aged 35 to 49 who had recovered from COVID-19.

The chain has TRBV3-1 (or the pseudogene TRBV3-2) and TRBJ2-6; TRBD1 is a possible D gene (5 bases). V gave up 0 bases and J gave up 2 bases, with 11 bases separating them. The CDR3 is 17 amino acids. Per the germline V gene, CDR1 is LGHDT and CDR2 is YNNKEL (reference sequence). CDR3 region: CASSQEDTTTGANVLTF. The DNA of the CDR3 is TGTGCCAGCAGCCAAGAGGACACAACTACTGGGGCCAACGTCCTGACTTTC.

The chain links TRBV2 to TRBJ2-2; perhaps TRBD2 as D (5 bases). V lost 7 bases and J 5 bases, leaving 14 bases between the germline ends. The CDR3 runs 14 residues. The germline V gene has CDR1 SNHLY and CDR2 FYNNEI. The CDR3 protein is CASKLVLRTGELFF. The DNA of the CDR3 is TGTGCCAGCAAACTAGTTTTAAGAACCGGGGAGCTGTTTTTT.

The chain has TRBV19 and TRBJ1-2; D may be TRBD1 (6 bases). The CDR3 contains 15 residues. Germline V gene data show CDR1 as LNHDA and CDR2 as SQIVND (reference sequence). V was clipped by 2 bases and J by 2 bases, with 12 bases between them. The chain's CDR3 is CASSISGVHNYGYTF. The CDR3 DNA reads TGTGCCAGTAGTATATCAGGGGTTCACAACTATGGCTACACCTTC. Variable domain in full (rest from reference TRBV19 and TRBJ1-2): DGGITQSPKYLFRKEGQNVTLSCEQNLNHDAMYWYRQDPGQGLRLIYYSQIVNDFQKGDIAEGYSVSREKKESFPLTVTSAQKNPTAFYLCASSISGVHNYGYTFGSGTRLTVV.

This clone was seen only a few times. The CDR3 spells CASSGQVGQPQHF. The CDR3, as DNA: TGTGCCAGCAGCGGACAGGTGGGTCAGCCCCAGCATTTT. This chain links TRBV14 with TRBJ1-5, with TRBD1 matching 7 bases. The V gene's germline CDR1 is SGHDN and CDR2 FVKESK. The V and J ends lost 5 bases and 6 bases, in that order; junction bases with no gene match: 4. The CDR3 has 13 residues.

Only one count was recorded for this clone. The chain carries TRBV5-6 and TRBJ1-3; possible D gene TRBD1, 5 bases. V was clipped by 0 bases and J by 2 bases, with 12 bases between them. The CDR3 runs 16 residues. Germline CDR1 and CDR2: SGHDT and YYEEEE. In DNA, the CDR3 is TGTGCCAGCAGCTTGGGGTCCCAGGGAACTGGAAACACCATATATTTT. Its translation: CASSLGSQGTGNTIYF.

The chain combines TRBV5-1 with TRBJ2-2; 7 bases align to TRBD2. Trimming cost V 4 bases and J 7 bases; bases outside gene matches: 13. The CDR3 covers 16 residues. Germline-derived CDR1 and CDR2 are SGHRS and YFSETQ. CDR3 loop: CASSIQGAGDIGELFF. In nucleotides, the CDR3 is TGCGCCAGCAGCATCCAAGGGGCGGGAGATATCGGGGAGCTGTTTTTT.

The chain couples TRBV5-1 to TRBJ1-6; no reliable D call. Germline V gives CDR1 SGHRS, CDR2 YFSETQ. Trimming cost V 1 base and J 7 bases, with 15 bases left between them. The CDR3 contains 16 residues. The DNA of the CDR3 is TGCGCCAGCAGCTTGAATTCAGTCGCCCCGAATTCACCCCTCCACTTT. It translates to CASSLNSVAPNSPLHF.

The chain carries TRBV5-1 and TRBJ2-1; D might be TRBD1 (6 bases). CDR1 and CDR2 (germline): SGHRS, YFSETQ. V was clipped by 0 bases and J by 1 base, with 8 bases between them. CDR3 length equals 15 residues. This CDR3 reads CASSLGGGSYNEQFF. CDR3 coding DNA: TGCGCCAGCAGCTTGGGAGGGGGTTCCTACAATGAGCAGTTCTTC.

The chain recombines TRBV30 with TRBJ2-3; D not resolved. The germline V gene encodes CDR1 GTSNPN and CDR2 SVGIG (reference sequence). With 4 bases removed from V and 5 bases from J, the gap between germline ends came to 16 bases. The CDR3 contains 14 residues. This chain's CDR3 is CAWTLTGLGDTQYF. The CDR3 DNA sequence: TGTGCCTGGACTCTAACGGGTCTGGGAGATACGCAGTATTTT.

The chain uses TRBV7-2 and TRBJ1-2, with a possible D match to TRBD1 (6 bases). Germline V gene sequence: CDR1 SGHTA, CDR2 FQGNSA. V dropped 3 bases and J dropped 7 bases, with 12 bases sitting between them. The CDR3 has 13 residues. The CDR3 reads CASSFRTASGYTF. CDR3 sequence (DNA): TGTGCCAGCAGCTTCCGGACAGCCAGTGGCTACACCTTC. The full variable domain, its missing parts supplied by reference TRBV7-2 and TRBJ1-2, is GAGVSQSPSNKVTEKGKDVELRCDPISGHTALYWYRQSLGQGLEFLIYFQGNSAPDKSGLPSDRFSAERTGGSVSTLTIQRTQQEDSAVYLCASSFRTASGYTFGSGTRLTVV.

The V gene is TRBV5-1, the J gene TRBJ2-1; 8 bases map to TRBD2. This CDR3 contains 14 residues. V was clipped by 6 bases and J by 1 base; unmatched bases: 3. The germline gives CDR1 SGHRS, CDR2 YFSETQ. CDR3 amino acids: CASTVAGSYNEQFF. The CDR3 region has the DNA TGCGCCAGCACCGTAGCGGGGTCCTACAATGAGCAGTTCTTC.

The V gene is TRBV28, the J gene TRBJ2-5; 8 nucleotides align to TRBD2. CDR1 is MDHEN and CDR2 is SYDVKM in the germline V gene. With 4 bases clipped from V and 5 bases from J, the junction kept 9 bases outside the gene matches. The CDR3 totals 15 residues. The CDR3 DNA reads as TGTGCCAGCAGTTCTATCGGGGGGGCCGGGGAGACCCAGTACTTC. Protein product: CASSSIGGAGETQYF.

V usage is TRBV10-3 and J usage is TRBJ1-2, with D perhaps TRBD1 (6 bases). This CDR3 is 18 amino acids long. V was shortened by 0 bases and J by 3 bases, with 20 bases between the two germline ends. In germline, CDR1 is ENHRY, CDR2 SYGVKD. The CDR3 protein is CAISESTTGPRRDYGYTF. DNA for the CDR3: TGTGCCATCAGTGAGTCCACAACAGGGCCCCGTCGGGACTATGGCTACACCTTC.

CDR3 loop: CASSLSQDRGREKLFF. The CDR3 DNA reads as TGTGCCAGCAGTTTATCCCAGGACAGGGGGCGTGAAAAACTGTTTTTT. This chain links TRBV27 with TRBJ1-4; 11 positions agree with TRBD1. Trimming removed 0 bases from V and 7 bases from J; junction bases left unmatched: 4. Germline values: CDR1 MNHEY, CDR2 SMNVEV (reference sequence). The CDR3 sequence is 16 residues long.

The chain joins TRBV9 to TRBJ2-7; D may be TRBD2 (6 bases). V was clipped by 0 bases and J by 3 bases, with 10 bases between them. Germline V gives CDR1 SGDLS, CDR2 YYNGEE. The CDR3 is 14 residues long. The CDR3 coding sequence is TGTGCCAGCAGCGTAGAACTAGCAGACTACGAGCAGTACTTC. Translated: CASSVELADYEQYF.

The chain couples TRBV3-1 (or the pseudogene TRBV3-2) to TRBJ2-5, with D possibly TRBD1 on 6 matching bases. The CDR3 sequence is 14 residues long. V gave up 2 bases and J gave up 5 bases, with 12 bases separating them. In germline, CDR1 is LGHDT, CDR2 YNNKEL (reference sequence). CDR3 bases: TGTGCCAGCAGCCAAATGGGGGCGTGGGAGACCCAGTACTTC. It translates to CASSQMGAWETQYF.

The chain carries TRBV6-2 or TRBV6-3 and TRBJ2-7, with a possible D match to TRBD1 (6 bases). V lost 6 bases to trimming and J lost 2 bases, with 14 bases between them. This CDR3 region has 14 residues. CDR1 and CDR2 (germline): MNHEY, SVGEGT. This CDR3 is CASSRDTLTYEQYV. CDR3 nucleotide sequence: TGTGCCAGCAGCCGGGACACACTAACCTACGAGCAGTACGTC.

The table lists this clone with many counts. The chain has TRBV4-1 and TRBJ2-1; 7 positions agree with TRBD1. Losses at the gene ends were 0 bases for V and 4 bases for J; bases not matched to a gene: 3. The CDR3 length is 15 residues. Per the germline V gene, CDR1 is MGHRA and CDR2 is YSYEKL. CDR3 coding DNA: TGCGCCAGCAGCCAAGAAGGGACAGTATACAATGAGCAGTTCTTC. Its protein product is CASSQEGTVYNEQFF.

The V gene is TRBV9, the J gene TRBJ1-1; D is unresolved. This CDR3 has 13 residues. The V and J ends lost 0 bases and 4 bases respectively, with 7 bases between them. Germline loops: CDR1 SGDLS, CDR2 YYNGEE. CDR3 DNA: TGTGCCAGCAGCGTAGACGGTGGCACTGAAGCTTTCTTT. This translates into CASSVDGGTEAFF.

Written as DNA, the CDR3 is TGTGCCAGCATCGGGACTAGTAGAAATGAGCAGTTCTTC. Translated, it gives CASIGTSRNEQFF. The rearrangement joins TRBV6-5 to TRBJ2-1; 8 nucleotides line up with TRBD2. The junction had 6 bases not matched to a gene; V was cut back by 7 bases and J by 7 bases. Germline CDR1 MNHEY, CDR2 SVGAGI. The CDR3 runs 13 residues.

The J gene is TRBJ1-1, the V gene TRBV18; D is perhaps TRBD1 (5 bases). V was shortened by 0 bases and J by 3 bases, with 11 bases between the two germline ends. CDR3 size: 15 residues. The germline gives CDR1 KGHSH, CDR2 LQKENI. The CDR3 nucleotides read TGTGCCAGCTCACCACCTTCCGGGGGTCACACTGAAGCTTTCTTT. Translating gives CASSPPSGGHTEAFF.

The genes are TRBV3-1 (or the pseudogene TRBV3-2) and TRBJ2-2; TRBD1 matches 11 bases. J gave up 6 bases and V 6 bases, and 3 bases lay outside the gene matches. There are 14 residues in the CDR3. Germline lookup yields CDR1 LGHDT and CDR2 YNNKEL (reference sequence). In nucleotides, the CDR3 is TGTGCCAGCAGTCTGGGACAGGGGGCCGGGGAGCTGTTTTTT. Its protein is CASSLGQGAGELFF.